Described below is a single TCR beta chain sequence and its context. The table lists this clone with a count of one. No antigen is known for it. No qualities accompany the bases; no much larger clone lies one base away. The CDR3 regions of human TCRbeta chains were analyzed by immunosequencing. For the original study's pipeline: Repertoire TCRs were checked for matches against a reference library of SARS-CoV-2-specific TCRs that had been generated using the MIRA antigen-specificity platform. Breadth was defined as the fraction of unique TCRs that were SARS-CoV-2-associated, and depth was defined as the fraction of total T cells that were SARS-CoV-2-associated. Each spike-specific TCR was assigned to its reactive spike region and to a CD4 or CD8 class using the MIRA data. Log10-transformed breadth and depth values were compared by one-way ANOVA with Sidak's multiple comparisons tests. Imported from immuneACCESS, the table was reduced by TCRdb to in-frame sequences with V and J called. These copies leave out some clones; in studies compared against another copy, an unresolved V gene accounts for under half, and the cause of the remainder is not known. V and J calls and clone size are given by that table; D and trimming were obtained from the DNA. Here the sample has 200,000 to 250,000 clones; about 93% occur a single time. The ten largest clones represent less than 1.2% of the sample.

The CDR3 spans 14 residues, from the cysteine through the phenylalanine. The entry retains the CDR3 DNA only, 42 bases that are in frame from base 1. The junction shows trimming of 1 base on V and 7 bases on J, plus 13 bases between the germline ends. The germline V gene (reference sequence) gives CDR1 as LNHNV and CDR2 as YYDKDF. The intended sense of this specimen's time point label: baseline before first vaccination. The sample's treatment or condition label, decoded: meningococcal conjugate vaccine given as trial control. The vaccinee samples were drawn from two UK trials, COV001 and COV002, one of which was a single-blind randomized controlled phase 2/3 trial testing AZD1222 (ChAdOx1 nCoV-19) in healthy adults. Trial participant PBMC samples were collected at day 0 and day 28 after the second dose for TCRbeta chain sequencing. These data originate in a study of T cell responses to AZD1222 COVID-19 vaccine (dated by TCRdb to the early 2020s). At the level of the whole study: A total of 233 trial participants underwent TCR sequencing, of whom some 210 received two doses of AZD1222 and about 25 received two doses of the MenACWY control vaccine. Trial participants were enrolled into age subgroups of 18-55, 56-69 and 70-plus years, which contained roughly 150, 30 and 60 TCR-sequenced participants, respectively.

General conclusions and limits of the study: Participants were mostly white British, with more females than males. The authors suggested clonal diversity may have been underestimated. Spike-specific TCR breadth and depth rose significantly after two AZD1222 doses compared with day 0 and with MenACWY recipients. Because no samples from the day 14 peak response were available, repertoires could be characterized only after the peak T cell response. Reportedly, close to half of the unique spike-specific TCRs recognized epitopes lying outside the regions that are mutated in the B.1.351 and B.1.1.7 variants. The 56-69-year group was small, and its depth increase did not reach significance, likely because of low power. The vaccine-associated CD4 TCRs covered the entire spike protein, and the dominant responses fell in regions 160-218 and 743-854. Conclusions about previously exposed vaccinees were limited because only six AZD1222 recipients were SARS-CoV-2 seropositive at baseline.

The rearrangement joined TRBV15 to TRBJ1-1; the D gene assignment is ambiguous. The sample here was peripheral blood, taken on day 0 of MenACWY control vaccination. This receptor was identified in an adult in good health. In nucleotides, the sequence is TGTGCCACCAGCAGAGTGTTATTAGGCGGTGAAGCTTTCTTT. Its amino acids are CATSRVLLGGEAFF. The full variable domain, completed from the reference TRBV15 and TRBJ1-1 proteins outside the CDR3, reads DAMVIQNPRYQVTQFGKPVTLSCSQTLNHNVMYWYQQKSSQAPKLLFHYYDKDFNNEADTPDNFQSRRPNTSFCFLDIRSPGLGDTAMYLCATSRVLLGGEAFFGQGTRLTVV.